This T cell receptor (beta chain) was retrieved from a study of response to subunit inactivated influenza vaccine. TCRdb used MiXCR to reprocess the RT-PCR reads, holding one entry per CDR3 protein. Of approximately 500,000 distinct CDR3 sequences listed, 20% to 25% were seen once; the top ten hold roughly 2.8%. V was shortened by 2 bases and J by 8 bases, with 12 bases between the two germline ends. This CDR3 contains 14 residues. Germline values: CDR1 SNHLY, CDR2 FYNNEI. These data also featured in a second study, about T cells expressing NK-cell markers. That paper notes: The TCR beta cDNA came from 5'RACE template switching with UMIs. Repertoires of TCR beta were obtained from T cells sorted as CD3+CD56+NKG2C+, CD3+CD56+NKG2C- and CD3+CD56-NKG2C+. Among eight sequenced donors, seven carried HCMV seropositivity while one was seronegative. In several experiments, sorting was confined to alpha-beta TCR T cells through use of an anti-gamma-delta TCR antibody. Certain NKG2C+ T cell clones were expanded, and their HCMV specificity remained unclear.

This sequence originates from a man in his fifties who received an inactivated influenza vaccine. Sequenced here: CD4+ T cells sorted from PBMCs, sampled about 11 days after vaccination. The V call is TRBV2, the J call TRBJ1-4; D remains ambiguous. CDR3 bases: TGTGCCAGCAGTGAAATCCGAGGACGAGAAAAACTGTTTTTT. Protein product: CASSEIRGREKLFF.